This T cell receptor beta chain was profiled in a study of blood T cell repertoires in COVID-19 (dated by TCRdb to between 2020 and 2021). At the level of the whole study: Samples from collaborators originated in the United States, Italy and Spain and spanned both the acute and convalescent phases of COVID-19. The material from the prospective study consisted of cDNA or gDNA derived from T cells, B-cell-depleted T cells, or PBMCs. The dataset comprised deeply sampled blood TCRbeta repertoires from subjects exposed to, actively infected with, or recovered from COVID-19. A freely available public database, intended as a resource for researchers studying the immune response to SARS-CoV-2, is where the repertoires were released. Samples came from the ongoing ImmuneRACE study (first 160 participants) plus 1,254 subjects from 6 global collaborators. Sample metadata almost always included a de-identified subject ID, COVID-19 status, age in years and sex. Where available, HLA class I and class II types were taken from metadata supplied by the sample provider and were not determined by assay-based typing. The research as a whole found: Clinical and demographic metadata were provided uncurated, with the amount varying by source and participant.

The immunoSEQ Assay, a bias-controlled multiplex PCR, was used to amplify TCRbeta CDR3 regions from genomic DNA. The paper's processing steps were these. The number of nucleated cells in each sample was estimated by amplification of reference gene primers within the assay. To quantify the absolute abundance of each unique TCRbeta CDR3 rearrangement, sequence reads were collapsed and filtered. For each sample, productive Simpson clonality was calculated as the square root of Simpson's diversity index over productive rearrangements. Here the immuneACCESS table is served through TCRdb, limited to in-frame sequences with V and J called. Missing clones are a known gap in these copies; in checked studies unresolved V genes cover under half, and the rest lacks a known reason. The V and J calls and clone size come from that table; D and trimming were worked out from the DNA. Recorded for this sample are some 130,000 clones; more than 90% of them occurred a single time. The ten largest clones take up about 4.5% of the sample.

In Seattle, one collaborating source enrolled patients while the infection was active and tracked those patients longitudinally over the course of disease. Collaborating institutions collected whole blood in K2EDTA tubes following their own protocols. For TCRbeta analysis, collaborator samples were shipped as frozen whole blood, as isolated PBMCs, or as DNA extracted from either sample type. About this clone itself: Its antigen has not been determined. No much larger clone is present one base from it, and per-base qualities are unavailable.

Specimen: peripheral blood. The receptor comes from a man in his 60s with COVID-19, enrolled during active disease.

The CDR3 here reads CAISLPQASGSNINEQFF. The nucleotide sequence reads TGTGCCATCAGCTTACCTCAGGCTAGCGGGAGCAATATCAATGAGCAGTTCTTC. Recombination joined TRBV10-3 with TRBJ2-1; 10 nucleotides in the junction match TRBD2. Measured from the cysteine to the phenylalanine, the CDR3 is 18 residues long. Only the CDR3 DNA is retained, 54 bases long and in frame from the first base. Trimmed from V: 6 bases; trimmed from J: 6 bases; junction bases lacking a gene match: 17. The germline V gene provides CDR1 ENHRY and CDR2 SYGVKD.